This T cell receptor beta chain was identified in a study of CD8+CD57+ T cells in acquired aplastic anemia. In this sample, this clonotype turned up many times. Trimming shortened V by 0 bases and J by 7 bases, and 12 bases separated the two germline ends. CDR1 is SQVTM, CDR2 ANQGSEA, per germline. The CDR3 loop spans 13 amino acids. Using genomic DNA as the template, TCR beta VDJ and CDR3 profiling was carried out. TCRdb re-called the reads through MiXCR, storing one row per CDR3 protein. The repertoire holds more than 250,000 distinct CDR3 sequences, with 55% to 65% as singletons. The chain carries TRBV29-1 and TRBJ2-5, with D uncertain. This receptor was obtained from a human donor with severe aplastic anemia or a healthy control (not recorded which). The sample was sorted CD4+, CD8+, or CD8+CD57+ T cells (not recorded which) from PBMCs. The CDR3 DNA is TGCAGCGTTGAAGATCTCCGAAAAGGGACCCAGTACTTC. This codes for CSVEDLRKGTQYF.